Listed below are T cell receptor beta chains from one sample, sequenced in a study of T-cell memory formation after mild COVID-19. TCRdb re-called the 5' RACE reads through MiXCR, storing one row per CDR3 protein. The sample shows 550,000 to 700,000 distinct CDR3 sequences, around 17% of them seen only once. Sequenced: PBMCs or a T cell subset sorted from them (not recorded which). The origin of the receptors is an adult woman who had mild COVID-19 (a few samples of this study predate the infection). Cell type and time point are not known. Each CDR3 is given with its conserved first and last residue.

CDR3: CASSFGGRHYEQYF
J: TRBJ2-7
length: 14
V: TRBV11-3

CDR3: CSAPLTGGYNEQFF
J: TRBJ2-1
length: 14
V: TRBV20-1

CDR3: CASSPGLASAHEQYF
J: TRBJ2-7
length: 15
V: TRBV5-1

CDR3: CASSLALAWETQYF
J: TRBJ2-5
length: 14
V: TRBV7-9

CDR3: CASSLGVGEDYEQYF
J: TRBJ2-7
length: 15
V: TRBV7-6

CDR3: CAGGNQPQHF
J: TRBJ1-5
length: 10
V: TRBV6-1

CDR3: CSARELDYGYTF
J: TRBJ1-2
length: 12
V: TRBV20-1

CDR3: CASSQGVRQGPTNNEQFF
J: TRBJ2-1
length: 18
V: TRBV7-7

CDR3: CASSQDGLAVEQFF
J: TRBJ2-1
length: 14
V: TRBV4-1

CDR3: CASSGPREKFF
J: TRBJ2-1
length: 11
V: TRBV7-9